This T cell receptor (beta chain) is drawn from a study of vaccination and CD4 T cells after COVID-19. At the level of the study: Post-COVID samples were collected a median about 3.5 months following diagnosis, spanning 35 to 161. A median of around 70 days (range 14 to 241) separated dose two from the taking of post-vaccine samples. Study-level points and caveats: Rising from around 20 to 38, the median of SARS-CoV-2-reactive clonotypes did not change significantly.

Turning to this clonotype: Antigen: not known.

CDR3 length: 15 residues. The ends were cut back, 1 base at V and 6 bases at J, with 13 bases in the middle. Germline V gives CDR1 MNHEY, CDR2 SMNVEV (reference sequence). This sample's treatment: roughly 10-day PBMC culture with coronavirus spike peptide pools or control peptides (ViraFEST assay). Days 3 and 7 saw half the medium swapped for fresh IL-2 medium. The assay that was used to sequence DNA from cultured CD4+ T cells was the Oncomine TCR Beta short-read assay. One entry per CDR3 protein results from TCRdb running MiXCR on the PCR reads. The sample has about 18,000 distinct CDR3 sequences; about two fifths are singletons.

The clonotype originates from a human donor who had recovered from COVID-19. The sample in question was CD4+ T cells from blood, cultured in vitro, obtained after SARS-CoV-2 vaccination. The J gene is TRBJ1-5, the V gene TRBV27; the D gene is possibly TRBD1 (5 bases). CDR3 nucleotide sequence: TGTGCCAGCAGTTTATACCCTACTGGGGGTCAGCCCCAGCATTTT. This sequence encodes CASSLYPTGGQPQHF.